A selection of T cell receptor beta chains follows, all from one sample in a study of OX40 agonist ivuxolimab in advanced cancers. The repertoire was sequenced with immunoSEQ multiplex PCR; TCRdb's copy has only in-frame clones and lacks some. The table has approximately 70,000 clones, roughly 83% seen once. The specimen was CD4+ or CD8+ T cells sorted from blood, collected in a trial of the OX40 agonist ivuxolimab. All receptors derive from an adult with an advanced solid tumor such as melanoma, head and neck, liver or kidney cancer. Each CDR3 is given with its conserved first and last residue. The order of the fields is clone size, V gene, CDR3 protein. A clone size is listed for some rows: how often the clone was seen (once, few, many), or a class if it is expanded.

clone_size: .
v_call: TRBV9
cdr3_aa: CASSPTSGGAREQFF

clone_size: .
v_call: TRBV5-1
cdr3_aa: CASSPGQIQETQYF

clone_size: few
v_call: TRBV6-1
cdr3_aa: CASRDYLGNQPQHF

clone_size: .
v_call: TRBV5-6
cdr3_aa: CASSLPRGASETQYF

clone_size: .
v_call: TRBV7-9
cdr3_aa: CATYSSSETQYF

clone_size: .
v_call: TRBV19
cdr3_aa: CASSIEDSGQPQHF

clone_size: .
v_call: TRBV5-6
cdr3_aa: CASSSFQETQYF

clone_size: .
v_call: TRBV4-2
cdr3_aa: CASSQVGPGAYEQYF

clone_size: .
v_call: TRBV5-7
cdr3_aa: CASSLAPPSFREEAFF

clone_size: .
v_call: TRBV10-1
cdr3_aa: CASSGGTSGYNEQFF

clone_size: .
v_call: TRBV6-1
cdr3_aa: CASSEASGGARQYF

clone_size: .
v_call: TRBV7-9
cdr3_aa: CASSLADRGWQFF

clone_size: .
v_call: TRBV18
cdr3_aa: CASSPLGQKETQYF

clone_size: .
v_call: TRBV7-2
cdr3_aa: CASSLSWTGELFF

clone_size: .
v_call: TRBV14
cdr3_aa: CASSQGGLAGGSNEQFF

clone_size: .
v_call: TRBV6-1
cdr3_aa: CASSDGTGGIEQYF

clone_size: once
v_call: TRBV5-1
cdr3_aa: CASSLTGGDSGNTIYF

clone_size: .
v_call: TRBV5-1
cdr3_aa: CASRGGLENRGYTF

clone_size: .
v_call: TRBV5-1
cdr3_aa: CASSLMTSSTDTQYF

clone_size: .
v_call: TRBV18
cdr3_aa: CASSPPGVAGVHEQFF

clone_size: few
v_call: TRBV4-2
cdr3_aa: CASSQRIPGQTNTEAFF

clone_size: few
v_call: TRBV16
cdr3_aa: CASSARQRFKNTEAFF

clone_size: .
v_call: TRBV7-2
cdr3_aa: CASSSPRGGRNEQFF

clone_size: .
v_call: TRBV28
cdr3_aa: CASSLEGSRGGQPQHF

clone_size: .
v_call: TRBV7-8
cdr3_aa: CASSLAVHRVAKSYEQYF

clone_size: .
v_call: TRBV5-1
cdr3_aa: CASSFTVPGQGSGELFF

clone_size: .
v_call: TRBV4-1
cdr3_aa: CASSQDFEGTSYNEQFF

clone_size: .
v_call: TRBV15
cdr3_aa: CATSRGGTSGETQYF

clone_size: .
v_call: TRBV6-5
cdr3_aa: CASSYPASGDTGELFF

clone_size: .
v_call: TRBV5-6
cdr3_aa: CASRVRRGQGEQFF

clone_size: .
v_call: TRBV6-5
cdr3_aa: CASNPGTGNTEAFF

clone_size: .
v_call: TRBV19
cdr3_aa: CASSTRTGGRGFNQPQHF

clone_size: .
v_call: TRBV19
cdr3_aa: CASSTRQGPGETQYF

clone_size: .
v_call: TRBV27
cdr3_aa: CASSPGLAGPSDTQYF

clone_size: .
v_call: TRBV5-1
cdr3_aa: CASSLSRNSPLHF

clone_size: .
v_call: TRBV1
cdr3_aa: CTSSQGGLAGIETQYF

clone_size: .
v_call: TRBV11-2
cdr3_aa: CASSLDQAGGSNEQFF

clone_size: few
v_call: TRBV27
cdr3_aa: CASRMTSGLTDTQYF

clone_size: .
v_call: TRBV28
cdr3_aa: CASLTGYGYTF

clone_size: .
v_call: TRBV6-5
cdr3_aa: CASSSGQGGSYEQYF

clone_size: .
v_call: TRBV14
cdr3_aa: CASSQVLAGVSTDTQYF

clone_size: .
v_call: TRBV2
cdr3_aa: CASNLAVTTGELFF

clone_size: .
v_call: TRBV25-1
cdr3_aa: CASSEVGVGGELFF

clone_size: .
v_call: TRBV6-5
cdr3_aa: CASSLPSGGNIEQYF

clone_size: .
v_call: TRBV7-9
cdr3_aa: CASSLVGGNQPQHF

clone_size: .
v_call: TRBV2
cdr3_aa: CASSERPGPLVGGYTF

clone_size: .
v_call: TRBV6-5
cdr3_aa: CASRPEAKTGNTIYF

clone_size: .
v_call: TRBV14
cdr3_aa: CASSKRRPQRRVGTTDTQYF

clone_size: .
v_call: TRBV28
cdr3_aa: CASSFEGGSNEKLFF

clone_size: medium-sized
v_call: TRBV19
cdr3_aa: CASSRQTGQTNYGYTF